This is a list of T cell receptor beta chains from one sample in a study of memory CD4+ T cells and cytomegalovirus serostatus. The method was immunoSEQ multiplex PCR; TCRdb's version includes in-frame clones alone and lacks a portion of them. The repertoire has 40,000 or so clones, 79% of them found once; the top ten carry around 1.1%. The sample was memory CD4+ T cells from blood. All receptors derive from an adult in good health and CMV-seronegative. Each CDR3 is given with its conserved first and last residue. D genes are given only for firm matches. Part of the rows lack a size; the others show once, few, many or a class for expanded clones.

D: TRBD1
V: TRBV6-6
size: -
J: TRBJ1-5
DNA: TGTGCCAGCAGTTACCAGGGACAGGACTTCAATCAGCCCCAGCATTTT
CDR3: CASSYQGQDFNQPQHF

D: -
V: TRBV18
size: -
J: TRBJ2-7
DNA: TGTGCCAGCTCCCCCCGGTCTACCTCAACTAACGAGCAGTACTTC
CDR3: CASSPRSTSTNEQYF

D: -
V: TRBV4-2
size: few
J: TRBJ1-5
DNA: TGTGCCAGCAGCCAAGAAGGGGCGGGCAGCAATCAGCCCCAGCATTTT
CDR3: CASSQEGAGSNQPQHF

D: -
V: TRBV21-1
size: -
J: TRBJ2-1
DNA: TGTGCCAGCAGCAACCTCCGGGGGACAGGGGGTTTTGGTGAGCAGTTCTTC
CDR3: CASSNLRGTGGFGEQFF

D: -
V: TRBV7-2
size: -
J: TRBJ2-7
DNA: TGTGCCAGCAGCGGGGGGAGAGAGAGCTCCTACGAGCAGTACTTC
CDR3: CASSGGRESSYEQYF

D: TRBD2
V: TRBV7-9
size: -
J: TRBJ2-3
DNA: TGTGCCAGCAGCTTAGAATATAGGACTAGCGGGAGGGCCAAAGATACGCAGTATTTT
CDR3: CASSLEYRTSGRAKDTQYF

D: -
V: TRBV11-2
size: once
J: TRBJ2-2
DNA: TGTGCCAGCAGCTTAGATGCAGGGGCTAACACCGGGGAGCTGTTTTTT
CDR3: CASSLDAGANTGELFF

D: TRBD1
V: TRBV19
size: -
J: TRBJ1-1
DNA: TGTGCCAGTCGAGGGACAGGGAGTACCCTGAACACTGAAGCTTTCTTT
CDR3: CASRGTGSTLNTEAFF

D: TRBD1
V: TRBV15
size: few
J: TRBJ2-7
DNA: TGTGCCACCAGCAGAAAACGGGACAGCTACGAGTGGCAGTACTTC
CDR3: CATSRKRDSYEWQYF

D: -
V: TRBV6-1
size: few
J: TRBJ2-5
DNA: TGTGCCAGCGGGCTAGCCCAAGAGACCCAGTACTTC
CDR3: CASGLAQETQYF

D: -
V: TRBV4-2
size: -
J: TRBJ2-1
DNA: TGTGCCAGCAGCCAAGATGGAGGTGAGCAGTTCTTC
CDR3: CASSQDGGEQFF

D: -
V: TRBV21-1
size: -
J: TRBJ2-3
DNA: TGTGCCAGCAGCAAAATTTTGGGGGACAGGGTAATCGCAGATACGCAGTATTTT
CDR3: CASSKILGDRVIADTQYF

D: -
V: TRBV7-2
size: -
J: TRBJ2-5
DNA: TGTGCCAGCAGCAGTGGGGGTTGGACCCAGTACTTC
CDR3: CASSSGGWTQYF

D: TRBD2
V: TRBV10-3
size: -
J: TRBJ2-7
DNA: TGTGCCATCAGTGATACTAGCGGGACCAGCTCCTACGAGCAGTACTTC
CDR3: CAISDTSGTSSYEQYF

D: -
V: TRBV6-5
size: -
J: TRBJ1-2
DNA: TGTGCCAGCAGTTACAGGGCAGAGTATGGCTACACCTTC
CDR3: CASSYRAEYGYTF

D: -
V: TRBV18
size: -
J: TRBJ1-5
DNA: TGTGCCAGCTCACTCTCGGGGGCGCAGGGCAATCAGCCCCAGCATTTT
CDR3: CASSLSGAQGNQPQHF

D: -
V: TRBV10-3
size: -
J: TRBJ2-1
DNA: TGTGCCATCAGTAACCCCGGACTGGTGGGGTACAATGAGCAGTTCTTC
CDR3: CAISNPGLVGYNEQFF

D: -
V: TRBV25-1
size: -
J: TRBJ2-5
DNA: TGTGCCAGCAGTGATACCGGCTCCTTGAGCGGGACCCAGTACTTC
CDR3: CASSDTGSLSGTQYF

D: -
V: TRBV19
size: -
J: TRBJ1-1
DNA: TGTGCCAGTGGACTCGGGGGGCGAAACACTGAAGCTTTCTTT
CDR3: CASGLGGRNTEAFF

D: TRBD1
V: TRBV10-2
size: -
J: TRBJ1-2
DNA: TGCGCCAGCAGTGATCTCTACAGGGGGGGCTATGGCTACACCTTC
CDR3: CASSDLYRGGYGYTF

D: TRBD1
V: TRBV6-6
size: -
J: TRBJ1-5
DNA: TGTGCCACCGGACAGGGAAATAGCAATCAGCCCCAGCATTTT
CDR3: CATGQGNSNQPQHF

D: TRBD2
V: TRBV5-4
size: -
J: TRBJ2-5
DNA: TGTGCCAGCAGCCCGGGACTAGCGGGCCAGGGAAGGACCCAGTACTTC
CDR3: CASSPGLAGQGRTQYF

D: TRBD2
V: TRBV5-6
size: once
J: TRBJ2-7
DNA: TGTGCCAGCAGCTGGACTAGCGGGGGGCCGGACGAGCAGTACTTC
CDR3: CASSWTSGGPDEQYF

D: TRBD2
V: TRBV7-8
size: -
J: TRBJ2-1
DNA: TGTGCCAGCACCCCCCGCCAGGCGGGACTAGCGGAAGAGCAGTTCTTC
CDR3: CASTPRQAGLAEEQFF

D: -
V: TRBV19
size: -
J: TRBJ2-3
DNA: TGTGCCAGTAGTATAGGGTTCCAGCGGAGGGCCGATACGCAGTATTTT
CDR3: CASSIGFQRRADTQYF